This TCR beta chain is from a study of blood T cell repertoires in COVID-19. Study details: COVID-19 samples from acute and convalescent phases originated in the United States, Italy and Spain.

Source study methods: Estimated nucleated cell counts came from reference gene primer amplification. The data were produced by immunoSEQ multiplex PCR, yet TCRdb's version contains in-frame clones alone and is incomplete. The V and J calls and clone size are taken from that table; D and trimming were inferred from the DNA. The data show about 180,000 clones, around 83% seen once. Looked up from germline, CDR1 is LNHDA and CDR2 is SQIVND (reference sequence). CDR3 length: 15 residues. V was shortened by 1 base and J by 1 base, with 10 bases between the two germline ends. The clonotype originates from a woman between 25 and 40 years old with active or convalescent COVID-19. The sequencing input was peripheral blood. The J gene is TRBJ1-1, the V gene TRBV19; perhaps TRBD1 as D (6 bases). CDR3 in amino acids: CASSIGQVSNTEAFF. The DNA for the CDR3 is TGTGCCAGTAGTATAGGACAGGTTTCGAACACTGAAGCTTTCTTT.